This T cell receptor beta chain was captured by sequencing in a study of shared T cell receptors in the human thymus. Per germline, CDR1 MNHNS and CDR2 SASEGT. CDR3 length equals 16 residues. The V end lost 2 bases, the J end lost 6 bases, and 19 bases lay between the germline ends. TCRdb's table, derived via immunoSEQ multiplex PCR, lists solely in-frame clones and lacks some. Of 700,000 or so clones in the sample, roughly 88% are singletons; the top ten hold roughly 0.01%. These data are also associated with another study on human thymus T cells. Per that paper: During corrective heart surgery, resections were taken, and the thymus tissue came from them. Across thymic and blood repertoires, the usage of V and J genes appeared to be biased. The related literature has documented a marked overlap of thymic repertoires among unrelated individuals.

Sequencing was carried out using thymocytes. The V call is TRBV6-1, the J call TRBJ1-2, with D maybe TRBD1 (5 bases). This receptor was identified in a girl under three years old with a congenital heart defect. CDR3 DNA: TGTGCCAGCAGTGAAAAGCCGTTAGGCAGGGCCCATGGCTACACCTTC. Its translation is CASSEKPLGRAHGYTF.